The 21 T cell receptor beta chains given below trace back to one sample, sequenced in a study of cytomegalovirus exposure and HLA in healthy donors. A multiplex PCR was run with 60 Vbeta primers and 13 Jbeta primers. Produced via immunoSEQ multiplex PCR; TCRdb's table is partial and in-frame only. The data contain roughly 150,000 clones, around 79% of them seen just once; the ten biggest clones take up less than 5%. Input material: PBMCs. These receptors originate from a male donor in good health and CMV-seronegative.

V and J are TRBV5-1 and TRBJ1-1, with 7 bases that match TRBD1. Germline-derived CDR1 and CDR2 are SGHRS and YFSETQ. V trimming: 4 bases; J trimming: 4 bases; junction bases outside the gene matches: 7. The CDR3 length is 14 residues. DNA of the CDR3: TGCGCCAGCAGCCTACGACAGGGCTTCACTGAAGCTTTCTTT. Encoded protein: CASSLRQGFTEAFF.

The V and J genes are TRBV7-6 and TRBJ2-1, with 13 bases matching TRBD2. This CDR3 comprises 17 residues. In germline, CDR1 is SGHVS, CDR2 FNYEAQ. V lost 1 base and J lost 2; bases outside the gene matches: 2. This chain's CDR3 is CASSLEGLAGTYNEQFF. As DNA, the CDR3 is TGTGCCAGCAGCTTAGAGGGACTAGCGGGGACCTACAATGAGCAGTTCTTC.

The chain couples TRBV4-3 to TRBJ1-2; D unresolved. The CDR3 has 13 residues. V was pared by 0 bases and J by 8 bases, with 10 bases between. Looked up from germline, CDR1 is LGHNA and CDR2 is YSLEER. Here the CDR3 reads CASSQDLTGGYTF. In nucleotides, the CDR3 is TGCGCCAGCAGCCAAGATCTTACGGGAGGCTACACCTTC.

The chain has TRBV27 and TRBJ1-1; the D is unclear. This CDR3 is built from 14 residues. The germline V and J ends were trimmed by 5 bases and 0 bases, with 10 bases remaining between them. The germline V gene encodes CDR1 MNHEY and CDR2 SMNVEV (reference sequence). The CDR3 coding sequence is TGTGCCAGCAGTGTTCTGGGAGTGAACACTGAAGCTTTCTTT. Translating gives CASSVLGVNTEAFF.

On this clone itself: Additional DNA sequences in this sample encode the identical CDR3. CDR3 coding DNA: TGTGCCAGCAGTGAGACTGCGAACACCGGGGAGCTGTTTTTT. Protein product: CASSETANTGELFF. The V call is TRBV6-1, the J call TRBJ2-2, with D unclear. The germline V and J ends were trimmed by 3 bases and 0 bases, with 5 bases remaining between them. CDR1 MNHNS and CDR2 SASEGT come from the germline V gene. CDR3 size: 14 residues.

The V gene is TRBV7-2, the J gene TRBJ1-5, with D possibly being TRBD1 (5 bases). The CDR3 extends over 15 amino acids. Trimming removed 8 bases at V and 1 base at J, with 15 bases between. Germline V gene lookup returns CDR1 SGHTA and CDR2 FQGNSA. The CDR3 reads CASGRGGPSNQPQHF. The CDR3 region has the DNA TGTGCCAGCGGCCGGGGGGGACCCAGCAATCAGCCCCAGCATTTT.

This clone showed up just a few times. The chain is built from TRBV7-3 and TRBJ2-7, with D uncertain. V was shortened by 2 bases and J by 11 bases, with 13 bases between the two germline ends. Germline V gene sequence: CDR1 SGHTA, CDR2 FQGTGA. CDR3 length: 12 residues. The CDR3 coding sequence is TGTGCCAGCAGCTTAGGGTTGACCCGGGAGTACTTC. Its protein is CASSLGLTREYF.

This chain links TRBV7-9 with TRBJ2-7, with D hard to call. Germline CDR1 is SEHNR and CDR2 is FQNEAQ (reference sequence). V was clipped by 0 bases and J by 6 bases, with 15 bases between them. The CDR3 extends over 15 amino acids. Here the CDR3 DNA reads TGTGCCAGCAGCTTAGCTCTAGGTTTCCCCGGCGAGCAGTACTTC. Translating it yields CASSLALGFPGEQYF.

The CDR3 bases are TGTGCCAGCAGCTTTGGGACGGGAGGTAATTCACCCCTCCACTTT. This gives the protein CASSFGTGGNSPLHF. The gene calls are TRBV25-1 and TRBJ1-6; perhaps TRBD1 as D (5 bases). The ends were cut back, 6 bases at V and 6 bases at J, with 15 bases in the middle. The CDR3 covers 15 residues. In germline, CDR1 is MGHDK, CDR2 SYGVNS.

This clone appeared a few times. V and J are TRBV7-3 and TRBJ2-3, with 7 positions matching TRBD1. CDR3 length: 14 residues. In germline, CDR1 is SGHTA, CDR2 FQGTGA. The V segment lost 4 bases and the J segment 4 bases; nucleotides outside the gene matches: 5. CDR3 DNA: TGTGCCAGCAGCTCCCGACAGGGTTCAGATACGCAGTATTTT. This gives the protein CASSSRQGSDTQYF. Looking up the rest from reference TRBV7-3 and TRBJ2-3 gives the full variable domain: GAGVSQTPSNKVTEKGKYVELRCDPISGHTALYWYRQSLGQGPEFLIYFQGTGAADDSGLPNDRFFAVRPEGSVSTLKIQRTERGDSAVYLCASSSRQGSDTQYFGPGTRLTVL.

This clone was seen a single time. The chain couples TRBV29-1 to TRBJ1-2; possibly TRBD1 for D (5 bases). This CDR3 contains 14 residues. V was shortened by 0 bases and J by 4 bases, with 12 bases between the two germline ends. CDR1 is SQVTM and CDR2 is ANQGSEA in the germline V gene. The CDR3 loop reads CSVEDRQWAYGYTF. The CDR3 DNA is TGCAGCGTTGAAGATCGACAGTGGGCCTATGGCTACACCTTC.

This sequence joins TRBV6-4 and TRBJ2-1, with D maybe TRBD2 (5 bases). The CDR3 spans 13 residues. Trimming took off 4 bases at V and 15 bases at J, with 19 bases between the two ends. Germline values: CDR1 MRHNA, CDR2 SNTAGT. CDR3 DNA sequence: TGTGCCAGCAGTGGAGGGAAGGGAAGTAAGCCGTTCTTC. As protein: CASSGGKGSKPFF.

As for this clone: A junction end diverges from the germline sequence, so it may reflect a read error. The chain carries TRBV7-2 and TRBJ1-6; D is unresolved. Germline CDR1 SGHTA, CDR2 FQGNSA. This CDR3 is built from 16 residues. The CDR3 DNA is TGTGCCAGCAGCTTAGCGCTTGGGGTTCGGGATTCACCCCTTCACTTT. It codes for CASSLALGVRDSPLHF.

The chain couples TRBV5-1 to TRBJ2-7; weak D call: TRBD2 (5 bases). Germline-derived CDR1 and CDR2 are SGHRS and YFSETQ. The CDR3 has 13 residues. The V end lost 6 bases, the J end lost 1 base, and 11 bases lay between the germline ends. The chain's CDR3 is CASNPGNSYEQYF. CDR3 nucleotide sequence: TGCGCCAGCAACCCCGGGAATTCCTACGAGCAGTACTTC. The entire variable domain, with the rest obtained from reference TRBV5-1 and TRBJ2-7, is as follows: KAGVTQTPRYLIKTRGQQVTLSCSPISGHRSVSWYQQTPGQGLQFLFEYFSETQRNKGNFPGRFSGRQFSNSRSEMNVSTLELGDSALYLCASNPGNSYEQYFGPGTRLTVT.

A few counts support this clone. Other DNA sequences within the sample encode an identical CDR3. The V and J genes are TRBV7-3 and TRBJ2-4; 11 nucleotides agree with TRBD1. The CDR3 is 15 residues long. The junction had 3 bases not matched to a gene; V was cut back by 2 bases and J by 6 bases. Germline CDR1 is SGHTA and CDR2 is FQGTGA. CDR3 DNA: TGTGCCAGCAGCTTAGGACAGGGGGCTGGAAACATTCAGTACTTC. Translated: CASSLGQGAGNIQYF. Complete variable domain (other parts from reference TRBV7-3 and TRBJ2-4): GAGVSQTPSNKVTEKGKYVELRCDPISGHTALYWYRQSLGQGPEFLIYFQGTGAADDSGLPNDRFFAVRPEGSVSTLKIQRTERGDSAVYLCASSLGQGAGNIQYFGAGTRLSVL.

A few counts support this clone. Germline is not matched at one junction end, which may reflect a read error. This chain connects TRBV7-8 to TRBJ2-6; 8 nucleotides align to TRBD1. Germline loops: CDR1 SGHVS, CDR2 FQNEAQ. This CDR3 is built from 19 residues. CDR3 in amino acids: CASSLTPGQGLSGANGLTF. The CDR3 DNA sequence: TGTGCCAGCAGCTTAACCCCCGGACAGGGCCTCTCTGGGGCCAACGGCCTGACTTTC.

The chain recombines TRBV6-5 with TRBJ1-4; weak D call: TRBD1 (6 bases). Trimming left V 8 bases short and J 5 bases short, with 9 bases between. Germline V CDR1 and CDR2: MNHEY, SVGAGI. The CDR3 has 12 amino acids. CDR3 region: CASRDTNEKLFF. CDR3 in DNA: TGTGCCAGCCGGGACACCAATGAAAAACTGTTTTTT.

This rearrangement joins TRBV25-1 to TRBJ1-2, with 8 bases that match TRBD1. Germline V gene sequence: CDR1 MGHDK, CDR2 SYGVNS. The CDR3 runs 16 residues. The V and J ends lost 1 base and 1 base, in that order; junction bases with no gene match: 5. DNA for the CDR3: TGTGCCAGCAGTGAATTTTCAGGGGGCGGTAACTATGGCTACACCTTC. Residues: CASSEFSGGGNYGYTF.

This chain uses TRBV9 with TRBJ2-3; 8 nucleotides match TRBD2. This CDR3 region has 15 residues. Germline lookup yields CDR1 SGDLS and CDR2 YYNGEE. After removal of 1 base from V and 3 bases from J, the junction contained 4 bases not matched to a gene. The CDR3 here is CASSVPAGATDTQYF. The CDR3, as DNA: TGTGCCAGCAGCGTACCAGCGGGAGCAACAGATACGCAGTATTTT.

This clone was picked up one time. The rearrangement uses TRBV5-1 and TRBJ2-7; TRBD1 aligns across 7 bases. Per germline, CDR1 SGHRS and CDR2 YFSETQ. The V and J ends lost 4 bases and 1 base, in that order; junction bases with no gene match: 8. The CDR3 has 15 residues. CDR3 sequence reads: CASSTHHRGSYEQYF. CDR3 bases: TGCGCCAGCAGCACCCACCACAGGGGTTCCTACGAGCAGTACTTC.

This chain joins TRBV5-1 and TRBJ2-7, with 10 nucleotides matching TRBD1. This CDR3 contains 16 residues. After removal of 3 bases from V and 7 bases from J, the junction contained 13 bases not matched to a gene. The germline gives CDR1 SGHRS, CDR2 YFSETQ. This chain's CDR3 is CASSWGPRQGAGEQYF. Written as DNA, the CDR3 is TGCGCCAGCAGCTGGGGGCCGAGACAGGGGGCGGGGGAGCAGTACTTC. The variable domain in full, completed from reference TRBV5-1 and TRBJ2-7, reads KAGVTQTPRYLIKTRGQQVTLSCSPISGHRSVSWYQQTPGQGLQFLFEYFSETQRNKGNFPGRFSGRQFSNSRSEMNVSTLELGDSALYLCASSWGPRQGAGEQYFGPGTRLTVT.